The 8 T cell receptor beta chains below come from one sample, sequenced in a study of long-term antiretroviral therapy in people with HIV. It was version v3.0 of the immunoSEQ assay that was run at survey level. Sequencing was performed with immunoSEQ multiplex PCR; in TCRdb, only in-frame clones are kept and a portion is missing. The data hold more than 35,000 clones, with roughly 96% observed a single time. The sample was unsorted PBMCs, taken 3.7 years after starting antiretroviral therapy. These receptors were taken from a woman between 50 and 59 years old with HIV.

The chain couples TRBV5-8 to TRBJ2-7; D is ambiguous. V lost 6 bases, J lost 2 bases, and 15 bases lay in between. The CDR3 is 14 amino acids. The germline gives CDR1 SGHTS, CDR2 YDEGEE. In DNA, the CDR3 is TGTGCCAGCACCCTTTTCGGGCAGGCCTACGAGCAGTACTTC. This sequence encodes CASTLFGQAYEQYF.

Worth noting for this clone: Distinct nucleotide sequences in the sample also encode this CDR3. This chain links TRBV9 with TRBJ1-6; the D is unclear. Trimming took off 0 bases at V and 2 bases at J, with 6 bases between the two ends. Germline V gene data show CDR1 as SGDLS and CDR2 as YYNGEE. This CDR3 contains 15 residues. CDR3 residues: CASSVGRPYNSPLHF. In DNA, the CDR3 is TGTGCCAGCAGCGTAGGCAGGCCCTATAATTCACCCCTCCACTTT.

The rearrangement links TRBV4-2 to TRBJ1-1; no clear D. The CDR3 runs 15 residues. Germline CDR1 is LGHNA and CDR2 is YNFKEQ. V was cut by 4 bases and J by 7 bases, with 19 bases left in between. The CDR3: CASSLDNSAVLEAFF. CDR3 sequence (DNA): TGTGCCAGCAGCCTGGATAACTCTGCGGTCCTTGAAGCTTTCTTT.

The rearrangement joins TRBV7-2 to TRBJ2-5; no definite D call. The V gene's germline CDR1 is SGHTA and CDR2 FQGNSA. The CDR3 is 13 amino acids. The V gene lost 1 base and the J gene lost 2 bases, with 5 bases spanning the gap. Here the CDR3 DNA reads TGTGCCAGCAGCTTAGGGAGACAAGAGACCCAGTACTTC. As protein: CASSLGRQETQYF. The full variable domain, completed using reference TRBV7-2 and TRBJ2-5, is GAGVSQSPSNKVTEKGKDVELRCDPISGHTALYWYRQSLGQGLEFLIYFQGNSAPDKSGLPSDRFSAERTGGSVSTLTIQRTQQEDSAVYLCASSLGRQETQYFGPGTRLLVL.

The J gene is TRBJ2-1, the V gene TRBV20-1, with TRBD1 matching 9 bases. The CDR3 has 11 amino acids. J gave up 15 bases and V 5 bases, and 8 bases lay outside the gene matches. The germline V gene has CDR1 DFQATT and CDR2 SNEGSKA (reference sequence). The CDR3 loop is CSAGRGQGLFF. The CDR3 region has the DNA TGCAGTGCTGGCCGGGGACAGGGTTTGTTCTTC.

This CDR3 is CASSLLSGGYNEQFF. The CDR3 DNA reads as TGTGCCAGCAGCTTACTTAGCGGGGGTTACAATGAGCAGTTCTTC. This rearrangement joins TRBV11-1 to TRBJ2-1; 9 bases match TRBD2. The CDR3 spans 15 residues. The germline V gene has CDR1 SGHAT and CDR2 FQDESV (reference sequence). With 2 bases clipped from V and 4 bases from J, the junction kept 3 bases outside the gene matches. Filled out from reference TRBV11-1 and TRBJ2-1, the complete variable domain reads EAEVAQSPRYKITEKSQAVAFWCDPISGHATLYWYRQILGQGPELLVQFQDESVVDDSQLPKDRFSAERLKGVDSTLKIQPAELGDSAMYLCASSLLSGGYNEQFFGPGTRLTVL.

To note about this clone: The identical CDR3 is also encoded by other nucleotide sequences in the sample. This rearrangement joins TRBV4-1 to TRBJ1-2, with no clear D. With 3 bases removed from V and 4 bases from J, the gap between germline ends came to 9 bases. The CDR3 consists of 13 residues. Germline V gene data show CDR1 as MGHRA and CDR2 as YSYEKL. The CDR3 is CASSQDRGYGYTF. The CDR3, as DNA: TGCGCCAGCAGCCAGGACCGGGGCTATGGCTACACCTTC.

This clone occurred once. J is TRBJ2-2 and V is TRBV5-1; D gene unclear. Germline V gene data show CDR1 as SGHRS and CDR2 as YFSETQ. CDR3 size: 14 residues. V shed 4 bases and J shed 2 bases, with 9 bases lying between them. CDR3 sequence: CASSPTRNTGELFF. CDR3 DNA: TGCGCCAGCAGCCCGACTCGAAACACCGGGGAGCTGTTTTTT.